Each of the 22 T cell receptor beta chains below was sequenced from the same sample in a study of siplizumab effects on memory and regulatory T cells. These TCRs are of unknown antigen specificity. The mixed lymphocyte reaction cells were held in coculture (37°C) for 5 to 6 days. Clones were read by immunoSEQ multiplex PCR, and TCRdb kept only the in-frame ones, dropping some. The repertoire has approximately 20,000 clones, 44% of them found once; the top ten carry 6% to 6.5%. Sequenced sample: CFSE-low (dividing) CD4+ T cells sorted from an allogeneic mixed lymphocyte reaction. These receptors were taken from a human donor in good health; the cells came from an allogeneic mixed lymphocyte reaction. Some clones in this sample may be carry-over from other donors' samples.

In its sample, this clone ranks as medium-sized. The rearrangement uses TRBV25-1 and TRBJ2-5; a possible D gene is TRBD2 (6 bases). CDR1 is MGHDK, CDR2 SYGVNS, per germline. The V and J ends lost 5 bases and 7 bases respectively, with 20 bases between them. This CDR3 comprises 15 residues. CDR3 DNA sequence: TGTGCCAGCAGTCCTGACTGGGGAGTGGGGGGGACCCAGTACTTC. This translates into CASSPDWGVGGTQYF.

The chain carries TRBV7-2 and TRBJ1-4; D call uncertain. Between the trimmed V and J ends, which lost 0 bases and 5 bases, there was a span of 13 bases. The CDR3 has 16 residues. Germline lookup yields CDR1 SGHTA and CDR2 FQGNSA. In DNA, the CDR3 is TGTGCCAGCAGCTTAGCCCCCCCCGGCGGGAATGAAAAACTGTTTTTT. Its translation is CASSLAPPGGNEKLFF. The full variable domain, its missing parts supplied by reference TRBV7-2 and TRBJ1-4, is GAGVSQSPSNKVTEKGKDVELRCDPISGHTALYWYRQSLGQGLEFLIYFQGNSAPDKSGLPSDRFSAERTGGSVSTLTIQRTQQEDSAVYLCASSLAPPGGNEKLFFGSGTQLSVL.

The chain carries TRBV19 and TRBJ1-1; no firm D call. With 6 bases removed from V and 0 bases from J, the gap between germline ends came to 11 bases. Germline assignment: CDR1 LNHDA and CDR2 SQIVND (reference sequence). This CDR3 has 14 residues. The CDR3 is CASSPHAVNTEAFF. The CDR3 coding sequence is TGTGCCAGTAGCCCTCACGCGGTGAACACTGAAGCTTTCTTT.

By share, this clone ranks as medium-sized. An end of the junction does not agree with germline; a read error may underlie this. J is TRBJ1-5 and V is TRBV7-7; tentative D call: TRBD1 (5 bases). From germline, CDR1 is SSHAT and CDR2 FNYEAQ (reference sequence). The CDR3 loop spans 13 amino acids. The CDR3 DNA is TGTGCTAGCAGTATCAGGGAAGGTCAGCCCCAGCATTTT. Translation: CASSIREGQPQHF.

The rearrangement uses TRBV5-6 and TRBJ2-7, with D perhaps TRBD2 (6 bases). V lost 2 bases, J lost 6 bases, and 15 bases lay in between. This CDR3 is 14 amino acids long. Germline V gene lookup returns CDR1 SGHDT and CDR2 YYEEEE. The CDR3 reads CASSFGGTVSEQYF. CDR3 coding DNA: TGTGCCAGCAGCTTCGGCGGGACGGTCTCCGAGCAGTACTTC. Looking up the rest from reference TRBV5-6 and TRBJ2-7 gives the full variable domain: DAGVTQSPTHLIKTRGQQVTLRCSPKSGHDTVSWYQQALGQGPQFIFQYYEEEERQRGNFPDRFSGHQFPNYSSELNVNALLLGDSALYLCASSFGGTVSEQYFGPGTRLTVT.

The chain recombines TRBV18 with TRBJ2-1; the match to TRBD2 covers 15 bases. Trimming took 1 base from V and 10 from J; bases not matched to a gene: 5. The CDR3 is made up of 16 amino acids. CDR1 KGHSH and CDR2 LQKENI come from the germline V gene. In nucleotides, the CDR3 is TGTGCCAGCTCACCACGGACTAGCGGGAGGGCCGACGAGCAGTTCTTC. It codes for CASSPRTSGRADEQFF.

The gene calls are TRBV5-1 and TRBJ2-1, with 8 bases lining up with TRBD2. Germline loops: CDR1 SGHRS, CDR2 YFSETQ. V lost 4 bases, J lost 0 bases, and 6 bases stayed unmatched. The CDR3 is 16 amino acids. The CDR3 nucleotides read TGCGCCAGCAGCCCCATAGCGGGGCTCTCCTACAATGAGCAGTTCTTC. It specifies CASSPIAGLSYNEQFF.

The sample holds a few counts of this clone. The chain has TRBV7-8 and TRBJ1-2; D remains unclear. The CDR3 runs 15 residues. V lost 0 bases to trimming and J lost 7 bases, with 15 bases between them. CDR1 is SGHVS, CDR2 FQNEAQ, per germline. The CDR3 protein is CASSLAGPKSSGYTF. The CDR3 DNA reads TGTGCCAGCAGCTTAGCCGGTCCGAAAAGCTCTGGCTACACCTTC.

The V gene is TRBV5-1, the J gene TRBJ1-3; no clear D gene. The CDR3 spans 15 residues. Looked up from germline, CDR1 is SGHRS and CDR2 is YFSETQ. Trimming shortened V by 0 bases and J by 2 bases, and 9 bases separated the two germline ends. CDR3 residues: CASSLGDGAGNTIYF. CDR3 nucleotides: TGCGCCAGCAGCTTGGGGGATGGAGCTGGAAACACCATATATTTT.

In nucleotides, the CDR3 is TGTGCCAGCAGTGGCCCCGGACAGGGGTTTCAATGGCAGTTCTTC. It yields the protein CASSGPGQGFQWQFF. The chain carries TRBV6-5 and TRBJ2-1; 9 bases are shared with TRBD1. CDR1 MNHEY and CDR2 SVGAGI come from the germline V gene. The CDR3 length is 15 residues. Trimming cost V 5 bases and J 12 bases; bases outside gene matches: 14.

The chain links TRBV27 to TRBJ1-2; TRBD1 matches at 8 bases. The germline CDR1 and CDR2 sequences are MNHEY and SMNVEV (reference sequence). CDR3 size: 15 residues. J gave up 2 bases and V 4 bases, and 6 bases lay outside the gene matches. The CDR3 spells CASSSLRQGNYGYTF. DNA of the CDR3: TGTGCCAGCAGTTCCTTGCGACAGGGGAACTATGGCTACACCTTC.

This clone was counted between two and nine times. The V gene is TRBV27, the J gene TRBJ2-6; no firm D call. Trimming took off 2 bases at V and 0 bases at J, with 2 bases between the two ends. The CDR3 is 14 residues long. Germline CDR1 MNHEY, CDR2 SMNVEV (reference sequence). For the CDR3, the DNA is TGTGCCAGCAGTTTAAGCTCTGGGGCCAACGTCCTGACTTTC. This codes for CASSLSSGANVLTF.

This clone came up a few times. The chain joins TRBV5-1 to TRBJ2-3; 10 bases align to TRBD2. The germline V gene encodes CDR1 SGHRS and CDR2 YFSETQ. The CDR3 covers 15 residues. J gave up 6 bases and V 4 bases, and 8 bases lay outside the gene matches. The chain's CDR3 is CASSTGLAVRDTQYF. As DNA, the CDR3 is TGCGCCAGCAGCACCGGACTAGCGGTAAGGGATACGCAGTATTTT.

This sequence joins TRBV5-8 and TRBJ2-7; either TRBD1 or TRBD2 may supply D (5 bases each). V was shortened by 3 bases and J by 2 bases, with 9 bases between the two germline ends. The CDR3 loop spans 13 amino acids. CDR1 is SGHTS, CDR2 YDEGEE, per germline. CDR3 loop: CASSWDGAYEQYF. The CDR3 DNA reads as TGTGCCAGCAGCTGGGACGGAGCCTACGAGCAGTACTTC.

This clone was counted a few times. This sequence joins TRBV6-5 and TRBJ2-5, with a tentative D call TRBD2 (6 bases). The V gene's germline CDR1 is MNHEY and CDR2 SVGAGI. V was cut by 0 bases and J by 9 bases, with 14 bases left in between. CDR3 length: 14 residues. The CDR3 DNA reads TGTGCCAGCAGTTACTCTGGGGTCCGGGGGTCCCAGTACTTC. Its protein is CASSYSGVRGSQYF.

The chain couples TRBV6-6 to TRBJ2-3, with 9 bases that match TRBD1. The CDR3 covers 13 residues. Germline V gene sequence: CDR1 MNHNY, CDR2 SVGAGI (reference sequence). The V segment lost 6 bases and the J segment 6 bases; nucleotides outside the gene matches: 4. The CDR3 sequence is CASRQGAGDTQYF. For the CDR3, the DNA is TGTGCCAGCAGACAGGGGGCAGGCGATACGCAGTATTTT.

This chain joins TRBV19 and TRBJ2-3; the D gene is possibly TRBD2 (6 bases). The germline V and J ends were trimmed by 6 bases and 3 bases, with 13 bases remaining between them. Germline V gives CDR1 LNHDA, CDR2 SQIVND (reference sequence). The CDR3 sequence is 14 residues long. As DNA, the CDR3 is TGTGCCAGTAGATCCCCGGGGGAGACAGATACGCAGTATTTT. Residues: CASRSPGETDTQYF.

The J gene is TRBJ1-1, the V gene TRBV6-6; D uncertain. Germline lookup yields CDR1 MNHNY and CDR2 SVGAGI (reference sequence). The CDR3 runs 13 residues. The V end was cut by 5 bases, the J end by 6 bases, with 13 bases between. CDR3 protein: CASSTWSGAEAFF. The DNA of the CDR3 is TGTGCCAGCAGTACCTGGTCCGGCGCTGAAGCTTTCTTT.

Here the CDR3 reads CASSEGGSYEQYF. The CDR3 nucleotides are TGTGCCAGCAGTGAAGGCGGGAGCTACGAGCAGTACTTC. This chain connects TRBV6-1 to TRBJ2-7; 7 bases align to TRBD2. The length of the CDR3 is 13 residues. V shed 1 base and J 3 bases; nucleotides not matched to a gene: 0. Germline V lookup: CDR1 MNHNS, CDR2 SASEGT.

V usage is TRBV7-9 and J usage is TRBJ2-1, with TRBD2 as a possible D gene (5 bases). The CDR3 has 15 amino acids. The germline V gene encodes CDR1 SEHNR and CDR2 FQNEAQ (reference sequence). With 5 bases removed from V and 3 bases from J, the gap between germline ends came to 14 bases. CDR3 coding DNA: TGTGCCAGCAGCCCGAAGCGGACCATCTACAATGAGCAGTTCTTC. It codes for CASSPKRTIYNEQFF.

This clone was found a few times. This chain joins TRBV5-4 and TRBJ2-5, with TRBD2 identical over 8 bases. With V trimmed by 6 bases and J by 5 bases, 6 bases remained unmatched. Germline CDR1 reads SGHNT; CDR2 reads YYREEE (reference sequence). The CDR3 is made up of 13 amino acids. The CDR3 loop is CASTAGGRETQYF. DNA of the CDR3: TGTGCCAGCACCGCGGGAGGTAGGGAGACCCAGTACTTC.

The chain links TRBV5-4 to TRBJ2-2; no clear D gene. With 2 bases removed from V and 3 bases from J, the gap between germline ends came to 5 bases. Germline V gene sequence: CDR1 SGHNT, CDR2 YYREEE (reference sequence). The CDR3 length is 13 residues. The CDR3 nucleotides read TGTGCCAGCAGCTTTGAGGACACCGGGGAGCTGTTTTTT. Its translation: CASSFEDTGELFF.